The T cell receptor beta chain under discussion was sequenced for a study of OX40 agonist ivuxolimab in advanced cancers. V gave up 0 bases and J gave up 4 bases; unmatched junction bases: 10. CDR3 size: 19 residues. Germline V lookup: CDR1 LGHNA, CDR2 YSLEER. At baseline, cycle 4 day 1, and cycle 7 day 1, blood was sampled. The repertoire was sequenced with immunoSEQ multiplex PCR; TCRdb's copy has only in-frame clones and lacks some. Altogether 15,000 to 20,000 clones are present, about 86% being singletons, with the ten largest covering 15% to 20%. The chain couples TRBV4-3 to TRBJ2-5; 14 nucleotides match TRBD2. The sequence was obtained from an adult with an advanced solid tumor such as melanoma, head and neck, liver or kidney cancer. The material was CD4+ or CD8+ T cells sorted from blood, obtained in a trial of the OX40 agonist ivuxolimab. CDR3 residues: CASSQDQGTSGRGGETQYF. The CDR3 DNA reads TGCGCCAGCAGCCAAGACCAAGGGACTAGCGGGAGAGGGGGAGAGACCCAGTACTTC.